The T cell receptor beta chain described here comes from a study of T-cell memory formation after mild COVID-19. Findings and caveats of the study: What remained unconfirmed was the SARS-CoV-2 specificity of second-wave clones peaking on day 37. Among clones contracting day 15 to 85, CD4/CD8 was balanced, whereas later expanders leaned CD4+.

The CDR3 is made up of 13 amino acids. CDR1 and CDR2 from the germline V gene are ENHRY and SYGVKD. V was trimmed by 11 bases and J by 15 bases, leaving 26 bases between them. For this clonotype: The target antigen is unknown.

TCRdb used MiXCR to reprocess the 5' RACE reads, holding one entry per CDR3 protein. The sample lists under 300,000 distinct CDR3 sequences, around 8% occurring once. The V call is TRBV10-3, the J call TRBJ2-1; D may be TRBD1 or TRBD2 (5 bases each). The receptor comes from a man aged 18 to 30 who had mild COVID-19 (a few samples of this study predate the infection). Cell type and time point are not known. Sequences were obtained from PBMCs or a T cell subset sorted from them (not recorded which). The CDR3 loop is CAAPQGRRRMRFF. CDR3 DNA: TGTGCCGCCCCCCAGGGACGGAGGCGGATGAGGTTCTTC.